The 21 T cell receptor beta chains below come from one sample, sequenced in a study of blood T cell repertoires in COVID-19. Clones were read by immunoSEQ multiplex PCR, and TCRdb kept only the in-frame ones, dropping some. The sample shows around 270,000 clones, roughly 88% of them seen only once. Sample: PBMCs or T cells enriched from blood (not recorded which). The receptors originated from a woman aged 25 to 39 who had recovered from COVID-19.

The chain recombines TRBV6-4 with TRBJ1-2; 11 bases map to TRBD1. The trim removed 4 bases at V and 5 bases at J, leaving 3 bases unmatched. The CDR3 extends over 14 amino acids. From germline, CDR1 is MRHNA and CDR2 SNTAGT. The CDR3 loop reads CASSGTGGAYGYTF. The CDR3 region has the DNA TGTGCCAGCAGTGGGACAGGGGGCGCATATGGCTACACCTTC.

The chain is built from TRBV18 and TRBJ1-5; 9 positions agree with TRBD1. CDR3 length: 17 residues. Unmatched junction bases numbered 10, after V lost 5 bases and J lost 2 bases. CDR1 and CDR2 (germline): KGHSH, LQKENI. The chain's CDR3 is CASSSTLRDRGNQPQHF. As DNA, the CDR3 is TGTGCCAGCTCATCAACCCTCCGGGACAGGGGCAATCAGCCCCAGCATTTT.

This CDR3 is CARQWDRDEQYF. Here the CDR3 DNA reads TGTGCCCGGCAGTGGGACAGGGACGAGCAGTACTTC. This chain links TRBV6-5 with TRBJ2-7; 9 bases fit TRBD1. Germline V lookup: CDR1 MNHEY, CDR2 SVGAGI. CDR3 length: 12 residues. The V and J ends lost 11 bases and 5 bases, in that order; junction bases with no gene match: 7.

The sample holds one count of this clone. V and J are TRBV19 and TRBJ1-1; TRBD1 might be the D (6 bases). CDR1 is LNHDA, CDR2 SQIVND, per germline (reference sequence). The CDR3 covers 15 residues. V lost 3 bases, J lost 0 bases, and 11 bases lay in between. This CDR3 is CASSIQGSLNTEAFF. CDR3 in DNA: TGTGCCAGTAGTATCCAGGGGTCCCTGAACACTGAAGCTTTCTTT.

The J gene is TRBJ1-1, the V gene TRBV18; the match to TRBD1 covers 9 bases. The CDR3 has 12 residues. Per germline, CDR1 KGHSH and CDR2 LQKENI. Trimming took 6 bases from V and 6 from J; bases not matched to a gene: 2. The CDR3, as DNA: TGTGCCAGCTCGGACAGGGGACCTGAAGCTTTCTTT. Translating it yields CASSDRGPEAFF.

The V gene is TRBV28, the J gene TRBJ2-5; 7 positions match TRBD2. The CDR3 runs 14 residues. From germline, CDR1 is MDHEN and CDR2 SYDVKM. V shed 5 bases and J 2 bases; nucleotides not matched to a gene: 5. The CDR3 sequence: CASSTGLEQETQYF. The CDR3 coding sequence is TGTGCCAGCAGTACCGGACTAGAACAAGAGACCCAGTACTTC.

The chain uses TRBV28 and TRBJ2-7, with 11 bases lining up with TRBD2. Germline-derived CDR1 and CDR2 are MDHEN and SYDVKM. This CDR3 spans 20 amino acids. V shed 2 bases and J 5 bases; nucleotides not matched to a gene: 20. The CDR3 here is CASSLPTSGSSRKSRNEQYF. CDR3 nucleotide sequence: TGTGCCAGCAGTTTACCAACTAGCGGGAGCTCCCGGAAGAGTCGTAACGAGCAGTACTTC.

The chain carries TRBV12-3 or TRBV12-4 and TRBJ2-3; 7 bases line up with TRBD2. Unmatched junction bases numbered 5, after V lost 7 bases and J lost 4 bases. The CDR3 is 13 amino acids. The CDR3 DNA follows: TGTGCCAGCAAGATGGGGGGGTCAGATACGCAGTATTTT. It translates to CASKMGGSDTQYF.

V and J are TRBV25-1 and TRBJ2-2; the match to TRBD1 covers 7 bases. The CDR3 runs to 15 residues. Per germline, CDR1 MGHDK and CDR2 SYGVNS. Unmatched junction bases numbered 3, after V lost 4 bases and J lost 1 base. The CDR3 coding sequence is TGTGCCAGCAGTGGACGACAGGGGAACACCGGGGAGCTGTTTTTT. Translating gives CASSGRQGNTGELFF. The whole variable domain, filled in from reference TRBV25-1 and TRBJ2-2, reads EADIYQTPRYLVIGTGKKITLECSQTMGHDKMYWYQQDPGMELHLIHYSYGVNSTEKGDLSSESTVSRIRTEHFPLTLESARPSHTSQYLCASSGRQGNTGELFFGEGSRLTVL.

This clone was seen a few times. The V and J genes are TRBV5-6 and TRBJ1-1; a possible D gene is TRBD1 (6 bases). The length of the CDR3 is 15 residues. Trimming pared 2 bases from V and 6 bases from J, leaving 17 bases between. Germline CDR1 reads SGHDT; CDR2 reads YYEEEE. For the CDR3, the DNA is TGTGCCAGCAGCTTTTTAGGGGGTGAGGTCGCTGAAGCTTTCTTT. This encodes CASSFLGGEVAEAFF.

The chain links TRBV4-2 to TRBJ2-2; 9 bases are shared with TRBD2. The CDR3 is made up of 15 amino acids. Germline V gene data show CDR1 as LGHNA and CDR2 as YNFKEQ. J lost 3 bases, V lost 1 base, and 0 bases had no gene match. CDR3: CASSQGLADTGELFF. The CDR3 DNA reads TGTGCCAGCAGCCAAGGACTAGCGGACACCGGGGAGCTGTTTTTT.

The chain has TRBV24-1 and TRBJ1-5, with 8 positions matching TRBD1. The CDR3 spans 16 residues. Germline CDR1 reads KGHDR; CDR2 reads SFDVKD. V gave up 3 bases and J gave up 1 base; unmatched junction bases: 4. The DNA of the CDR3 is TGTGCCACCAGTGATGGGGGGACAGGAAGCAATCAGCCCCAGCATTTT. Its protein is CATSDGGTGSNQPQHF.

The genes are TRBV19 and TRBJ2-3, with D perhaps TRBD1 (6 bases). CDR1 and CDR2 (germline): LNHDA, SQIVND (reference sequence). V dropped 11 bases and J dropped 3 bases, with 18 bases sitting between them. This CDR3 region has 14 residues. This chain's CDR3 is CACGEGVRTDTQYF. The CDR3 DNA sequence: TGTGCCTGTGGAGAGGGGGTAAGGACAGATACGCAGTATTTT.

The sample holds a few counts of this clone. The V call is TRBV6-1, the J call TRBJ1-2, with D possibly TRBD1 on 6 matching bases. Trimming removed 1 base at V and 0 bases at J, with 9 bases between. This CDR3 is 15 amino acids long. Germline V gene sequence: CDR1 MNHNS, CDR2 SASEGT. CDR3 in DNA: TGTGCCAGCAGTGAAGAGGGGGGGGCTAACTATGGCTACACCTTC. Protein: CASSEEGGANYGYTF.

This clone was picked up a small number of times. This rearrangement joins TRBV28 to TRBJ2-3, with TRBD2 matching 10 bases. The CDR3 runs to 14 residues. Germline values: CDR1 MDHEN, CDR2 SYDVKM. The ends lost 7 bases at V and 2 bases at J; junction bases unmatched: 3. This CDR3 is CASNLAGATDTQYF. CDR3 sequence (DNA): TGTGCCAGCAATCTAGCGGGAGCCACAGATACGCAGTATTTT.

The V call is TRBV11-3, the J call TRBJ2-3; 12 bases line up with TRBD2. The CDR3 sequence is 20 residues long. Germline values: CDR1 SGHNT, CDR2 YENEEA. Trimming took 5 bases from V and 3 from J; bases not matched to a gene: 18. This CDR3 reads CASSPRLAGDPEATTDTQYF. DNA for the CDR3: TGTGCCAGCAGCCCACGACTAGCGGGAGACCCGGAGGCAACGACAGATACGCAGTATTTT.

The chain has TRBV2 and TRBJ1-1, with TRBD1 matching 7 bases. With V trimmed by 9 bases and J by 6 bases, 7 bases remained unmatched. CDR1 and CDR2 (germline): SNHLY, FYNNEI. The CDR3 spans 12 residues. The CDR3, as DNA: TGTGCCAGTGAACAGGGGACGGCTGAAGCTTTCTTT. Translated, it gives CASEQGTAEAFF.

This chain connects TRBV11-3 to TRBJ2-1, with TRBD2 identical over 9 bases. V lost 0 bases, J lost 2 bases, and 8 bases stayed unmatched. The germline V gene encodes CDR1 SGHNT and CDR2 YENEEA. The CDR3 loop spans 18 amino acids. The CDR3 loop is CASSLEYGAGGAYNEQFF. The CDR3 nucleotides read TGTGCCAGCAGCTTAGAATATGGAGCGGGAGGAGCCTACAATGAGCAGTTCTTC.

This chain connects TRBV11-2 to TRBJ1-5; D unresolved. V was clipped by 4 bases and J by 2 bases, with 3 bases between them. The CDR3 runs to 12 residues. Germline assignment: CDR1 SGHAT and CDR2 FQNNGV. Written as DNA, the CDR3 is TGTGCCAGCAGCTCCGGCAATCAGCCCCAGCATTTT. It translates to CASSSGNQPQHF.

The sample holds a few counts of this clone. The rearrangement uses TRBV7-2 and TRBJ2-1; D gene uncertain. Germline-derived CDR1 and CDR2 are SGHTA and FQGNSA. V was cut by 5 bases and J by 1 base, with 12 bases left in between. CDR3 size: 15 residues. CDR3 sequence reads: CASSKERNSYNEQFF. The CDR3 DNA sequence: TGTGCCAGCAGCAAAGAGAGGAATTCCTACAATGAGCAGTTCTTC.

This rearrangement joins TRBV6-4 to TRBJ2-1; 10 bases are shared with TRBD2. CDR1 is MRHNA, CDR2 SNTAGT, per germline. The CDR3 is made up of 16 amino acids. J lost 9 bases, V lost 0 bases, and 8 bases had no gene match. The CDR3 sequence is CASSDSASGSSSEQFF. CDR3 coding DNA: TGTGCCAGCAGTGACTCGGCTAGCGGGAGCTCGAGTGAGCAGTTCTTC.